These 6 T cell receptor beta chains were all obtained from the same sample, sequenced in a study of OX40 agonist ivuxolimab in advanced cancers. The table came from immunoSEQ multiplex PCR; TCRdb's copy has only in-frame clones and leaves some out. The table has fewer than 40,000 clones, more than 70% seen once; the top ten hold over 7.5%. Material: CD4+ or CD8+ T cells sorted from blood, obtained in a trial of the OX40 agonist ivuxolimab. The receptors shown here come from an adult with an advanced solid tumor such as melanoma, head and neck, liver or kidney cancer.

J is TRBJ1-5 and V is TRBV6-1, with TRBD1 as a possible D gene (5 bases). The CDR3 sequence is 16 residues long. V was cut by 3 bases and J by 6 bases, with 18 bases left in between. Germline CDR1 and CDR2: MNHNS and SASEGT. This chain's CDR3 is CASSDPPRGYLQPQHF. The CDR3 DNA follows: TGTGCCAGCAGTGACCCCCCCCGGGGGTACCTTCAGCCCCAGCATTTT.

This chain connects TRBV9 to TRBJ2-5, with a possible D match to TRBD1 (6 bases). Trimming stripped 3 bases from V and 3 bases from J, with 15 bases between. Germline CDR1 is SGDLS and CDR2 is YYNGEE. The CDR3 extends over 15 amino acids. CDR3: CASSARNYREETQYF. The CDR3 DNA is TGTGCCAGCAGCGCGAGAAACTACAGGGAAGAGACCCAGTACTTC.

V and J are TRBV6-1 and TRBJ1-2; D ambiguous. In germline, CDR1 is MNHNS, CDR2 SASEGT. The CDR3 contains 17 residues. The germline V and J ends were trimmed by 2 bases and 8 bases, with 24 bases remaining between them. The CDR3 loop is CASSELDAGITPRGYTF. The CDR3 DNA is TGTGCCAGCAGTGAATTAGACGCCGGAATTACCCCTAGGGGCTACACCTTC.

The rearrangement joins TRBV7-2 to TRBJ2-5; 7 bases fit TRBD2. CDR3 length: 13 amino acids. V was clipped by 1 base and J by 7 bases; unmatched bases: 3. Germline CDR1 SGHTA, CDR2 FQGNSA. The chain's CDR3 is CASSLGTRGTQYF. In nucleotides, the CDR3 is TGTGCCAGCAGCTTAGGGACTAGGGGGACCCAGTACTTC.

This clone was counted between two and nine times. This chain links TRBV18 with TRBJ1-1; 8 bases agree with TRBD1. Germline CDR1 and CDR2: KGHSH and LQKENI. The V gene end was trimmed by 6 bases and the J gene end by 1 base; junction bases not matched to a gene: 4. CDR3 size: 14 residues. This CDR3 is CASSPQGANTEAFF. DNA of the CDR3: TGTGCCAGCTCCCCCCAGGGGGCGAACACTGAAGCTTTCTTT. Full variable domain (missing parts from reference TRBV18 and TRBJ1-1): NAGVMQNPRHLVRRRGQEARLRCSPMKGHSHVYWYRQLPEEGLKFMVYLQKENIIDESGMPKERFSAEFPKEGPSILRIQQVVRGDSAAYFCASSPQGANTEAFFGQGTRLTVV.

The chain joins TRBV7-9 to TRBJ1-1; D perhaps matches TRBD1 (5 bases). The CDR3 extends over 12 amino acids. V was pared by 2 bases and J by 8 bases, with 9 bases between. CDR1 and CDR2 from the germline V gene are SEHNR and FQNEAQ (reference sequence). CDR3 amino acids: CASSLRDWEAFF. The CDR3 bases are TGTGCCAGCAGCTTAAGGGACTGGGAAGCTTTCTTT.